This T cell receptor beta chain was sequenced for a study of T cells in Graves' hyperthyroidism and ophthalmopathy. Germline V gene data show CDR1 as SGDLS and CDR2 as YYNGEE. CDR3 length equals 14 residues. The V gene lost 7 bases and the J gene lost 0 bases, with 13 bases spanning the gap. Authors of the study amplified TCR beta CDR3 regions from RNA transcripts. In the first-round RT-PCR of the TCR CDR3, the HTBI primer set was used. TCRdb called the multiplex PCR reads again in MiXCR, with one record for every CDR3 protein. The table records hundreds of thousands of distinct CDR3 sequences, roughly 15% of them present only once. Many counts were recorded for this clonotype. Clinical Activity Scores of at least 3, NOSPECS grades of at least 4 and durations under 3 months characterized ophthalmopathy patients.

This chain connects TRBV9 to TRBJ2-5; TRBD1 or TRBD2 may be the D gene (6 bases each). What was sequenced was blood. This TCR was recovered from a woman aged 50 to 60 with Graves' ophthalmopathy. The CDR3 DNA reads as TGTGCCAGCTCGTCGGGGGCCCACCAAGAGACCCAGTACTTC. It yields the protein CASSSGAHQETQYF.